The source of this T cell receptor (beta chain) is a study of shared clonotypes between healthy human individuals. The study, taken as a whole, reports: Sorted-subset sequencing was shown by rarefaction to be incomplete despite large depth. Estimated richness values were generally larger in naive subsets than in memory subsets.

CDR1 is SGHRS, CDR2 YFSETQ, per germline. This CDR3 is 15 amino acids long. V lost 4 bases to trimming and J lost 6 bases; unmatched junction nucleotides: 7. Each donor was a Caucasian adult residing in Nashville, Tennessee. Concerning this clone: Its target is not known.

Data came from immunoSEQ multiplex PCR; TCRdb stores just in-frame clones and leaves some out. Of over a million clones in the sample, approximately 96% were seen once. V gene TRBV5-1 combines with J gene TRBJ1-4; 9 positions agree with TRBD1. This TCR was sampled from a man aged 25-45 years in good health. Sequencing was carried out using naive CD4+ T cells sorted from blood. The subset was: CD45RA+ positively selected. CDR3 DNA sequence: TGCGCCAGCAGCACGGGACAGGGAGGGGATGAAAAACTGTTTTTT. Amino acids: CASSTGQGGDEKLFF.